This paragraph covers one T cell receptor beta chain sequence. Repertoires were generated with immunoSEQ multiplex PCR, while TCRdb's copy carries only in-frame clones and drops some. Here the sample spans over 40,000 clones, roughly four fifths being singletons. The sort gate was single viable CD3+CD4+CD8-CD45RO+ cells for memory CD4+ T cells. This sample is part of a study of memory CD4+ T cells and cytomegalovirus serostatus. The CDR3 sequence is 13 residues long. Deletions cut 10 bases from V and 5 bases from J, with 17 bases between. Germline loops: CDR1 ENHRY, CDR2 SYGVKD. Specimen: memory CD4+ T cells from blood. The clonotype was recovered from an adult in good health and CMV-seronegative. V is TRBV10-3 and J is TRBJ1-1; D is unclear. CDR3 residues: CATEKDSGTEAFF. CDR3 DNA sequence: TGTGCCACAGAAAAAGACTCGGGAACTGAAGCTTTCTTT.